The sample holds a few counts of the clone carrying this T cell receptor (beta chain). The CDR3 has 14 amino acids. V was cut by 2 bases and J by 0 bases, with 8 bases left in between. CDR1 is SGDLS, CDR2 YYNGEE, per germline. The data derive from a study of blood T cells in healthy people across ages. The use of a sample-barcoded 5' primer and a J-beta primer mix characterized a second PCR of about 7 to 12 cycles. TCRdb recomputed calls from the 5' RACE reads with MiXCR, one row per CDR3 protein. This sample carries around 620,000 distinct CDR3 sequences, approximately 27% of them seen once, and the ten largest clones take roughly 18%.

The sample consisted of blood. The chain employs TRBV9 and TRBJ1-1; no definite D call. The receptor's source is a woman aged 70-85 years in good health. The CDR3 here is CASSVGSMNTEAFF. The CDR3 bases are TGTGCCAGCAGCGTGGGCAGCATGAACACTGAAGCTTTCTTT.